The 18 T cell receptor beta chains below come from one sample, sequenced in a study of cytomegalovirus exposure and HLA in healthy donors. 13 Jbeta primers and 60 Vbeta primers were used for the PCR. Sequenced by immunoSEQ multiplex PCR; TCRdb stores in-frame clones only, minus some. This sample contains 130,000 or so clones. The sample was PBMCs. These receptors originate from a woman aged 40-49 years in good health and CMV-seropositive.

This sequence joins TRBV2 and TRBJ2-7; 7 nucleotides match TRBD1. Unmatched junction bases numbered 8, after V lost 4 bases and J lost 5 bases. CDR1 and CDR2 (germline): SNHLY, FYNNEI. The CDR3 runs 14 residues. The CDR3 region is CASSVYRGNNEQYF. CDR3 sequence (DNA): TGTGCCAGCAGTGTGTACAGGGGTAACAACGAGCAGTACTTC. The complete variable domain, with remaining parts taken from reference TRBV2 and TRBJ2-7, reads EPEVTQTPSHQVTQMGQEVILRCVPISNHLYFYWYRQILGQKVEFLVSFYNNEISEKSEIFDDQFSVERPDGSNFTLKIRSTKLEDSAMYFCASSVYRGNNEQYFGPGTRLTVT.

V gene TRBV21-1 combines with J gene TRBJ2-2; TRBD2, the D gene given by the table, was not confirmed from the DNA. TRBV21-1 is flagged as a pseudogene. This CDR3 is 17 amino acids long. The CDR3 nucleotides are TGTGCCAGCAGCAAAGGGACTAGCGGGAGTGGGACCGGGGAGCTGTTTTTT. As protein: CASSKGTSGSGTGELFF.

This chain joins TRBV11-3 and TRBJ2-1, with TRBD2 matching over 7 bases. CDR3 size: 14 residues. V shed 0 bases and J 8 bases; nucleotides not matched to a gene: 4. Germline values: CDR1 SGHNT, CDR2 YENEEA. The CDR3 DNA reads as TGTGCCAGCAGCTTAGAGGGAGGGTTGGATGAGCAGTTCTTC. It translates to CASSLEGGLDEQFF.

Here the CDR3 DNA reads TGTGCCAGCACGTCCCATATGGGAGGGGGTAGCACTGAAGCTTTCTTT. It yields the protein CASTSHMGGGSTEAFF. This rearrangement joins TRBV2 to TRBJ1-1; a possible D gene is TRBD1 (6 bases). This CDR3 region has 16 residues. The V gene lost 7 bases and the J gene lost 4 bases, with 22 bases spanning the gap. The germline V gene has CDR1 SNHLY and CDR2 FYNNEI.

The chain carries TRBV7-9 and TRBJ1-2; 11 bases fit TRBD1. Trimming removed 5 bases from V and 5 bases from J; junction bases left unmatched: 10. This CDR3 contains 16 residues. The germline V gene encodes CDR1 SEHNR and CDR2 FQNEAQ (reference sequence). The CDR3 coding sequence is TGTGCCAGCAGCCCAGGGGGGACAGGGGGTAAGTATGGCTACACCTTC. It translates to CASSPGGTGGKYGYTF. The entire variable domain, with the rest obtained from reference TRBV7-9 and TRBJ1-2, is as follows: DTGVSQNPRHKITKRGQNVTFRCDPISEHNRLYWYRQTLGQGPEFLTYFQNEAQLEKSRLLSDRFSAERPKGSFSTLEIQRTEQGDSAMYLCASSPGGTGGKYGYTFGSGTRLTVV.

The rearrangement uses TRBV19 and TRBJ1-5, with unresolved D. Germline CDR1 is LNHDA and CDR2 is SQIVND (reference sequence). V lost 3 bases, J lost 7 bases, and 13 bases lay in between. The CDR3 is made up of 14 amino acids. CDR3 coding DNA: TGTGCCAGTAGTATTGGACGAGGGAACCAGCCCCAGCATTTT. Its protein product is CASSIGRGNQPQHF.

This chain uses TRBV7-6 with TRBJ2-1; 7 bases agree with TRBD1. The CDR3 totals 15 residues. The germline V gene encodes CDR1 SGHVS and CDR2 FNYEAQ. V dropped 5 bases and J dropped 6; count of bases not matched to a gene: 10. In DNA form, the CDR3 reads TGTGCCAGCAGCCCTACATCCCAGGGGGTCAATGAGCAGTTCTTC. This sequence encodes CASSPTSQGVNEQFF.

The chain employs TRBV5-1 and TRBJ2-3, with 7 bases aligning to TRBD1. The CDR3 spans 15 residues. V dropped 4 bases and J dropped 1; count of bases not matched to a gene: 6. CDR1 and CDR2 from the germline V gene are SGHRS and YFSETQ. CDR3 in amino acids: CASSQDRVGTDTQYF. CDR3 sequence (DNA): TGCGCCAGCAGCCAAGACAGGGTAGGCACAGATACGCAGTATTTT.

CDR3 sequence reads: CATSRDPAGGTGELFF. The CDR3 nucleotides are TGTGCCACCAGCAGAGATCCCGCAGGTGGCACCGGGGAGCTGTTTTTT. The chain uses TRBV15 and TRBJ2-2, with unresolved D. This CDR3 is built from 16 residues. Germline V gene data show CDR1 as LNHNV and CDR2 as YYDKDF (reference sequence). V was trimmed by 0 bases and J by 4 bases, leaving 12 bases between them.

The V call is TRBV7-3, the J call TRBJ1-1; D perhaps matches TRBD1 (6 bases). CDR1 SGHTA and CDR2 FQGTGA come from the germline V gene. V lost 2 bases, J lost 1 base, and 8 bases lay in between. The CDR3 totals 14 residues. CDR3 bases: TGTGCCAGCAGCTTAGTAGGGGGGAACACTGAAGCTTTCTTT. Amino acids: CASSLVGGNTEAFF. Combining the CDR3 with reference TRBV7-3 and TRBJ1-1 gives the whole variable domain GAGVSQTPSNKVTEKGKYVELRCDPISGHTALYWYRQSLGQGPEFLIYFQGTGAADDSGLPNDRFFAVRPEGSVSTLKIQRTERGDSAVYLCASSLVGGNTEAFFGQGTRLTVV.

Written as DNA, the CDR3 is TGTGCCAGCAGCCCAATGACAGGTCCGTCCTACGAGCAGTACTTC. Translated, it gives CASSPMTGPSYEQYF. The V and J genes are TRBV16 and TRBJ2-7; TRBD1 is a possible D gene (6 bases). The CDR3 totals 15 residues. The germline gives CDR1 KGHSY, CDR2 FQNENV. V dropped 4 bases and J dropped 1 base, with 14 bases sitting between them.

V and J are TRBV14 and TRBJ1-1; D may be TRBD1 (5 bases). The V gene lost 4 bases and the J gene lost 2 bases, with 8 bases spanning the gap. Per germline, CDR1 SGHDN and CDR2 FVKESK. This CDR3 contains 13 residues. The CDR3 nucleotides read TGTGCCAGCAGCCGGACATATAACACTGAAGCTTTCTTT. It is translated as CASSRTYNTEAFF.

The J gene is TRBJ1-5, the V gene TRBV10-1; a weak D match, TRBD1 (6 bases). This CDR3 region has 16 residues. The V end was cut by 7 bases, the J end by 0 bases, with 16 bases between. In germline, CDR1 is WNHNN, CDR2 SYGVQD (reference sequence). CDR3 residues: CASNSPRGYSNQPQHF. In DNA form, the CDR3 reads TGCGCCAGCAACTCCCCGAGGGGGTATAGCAATCAGCCCCAGCATTTT.

The chain joins TRBV9 to TRBJ2-1, with D tentatively TRBD2 (5 bases). The CDR3 has 13 residues. Germline V gives CDR1 SGDLS, CDR2 YYNGEE. The V end lost 0 bases, the J end lost 7 bases, and 8 bases lay between the germline ends. The DNA for the CDR3 is TGTGCCAGCAGCGTAGGCGGGCCTAATGAGCAGTTCTTC. Its translation is CASSVGGPNEQFF.

The chain recombines TRBV5-1 with TRBJ2-3; TRBD1 matches 8 bases. Germline CDR1 is SGHRS and CDR2 is YFSETQ. The CDR3 is 14 amino acids. V trimming: 4 bases; J trimming: 4 bases; junction bases outside the gene matches: 5. As DNA, the CDR3 is TGCGCCAGCAGCAATCGACAGGGGCCAGATACGCAGTATTTT. This gives the protein CASSNRQGPDTQYF.

CDR3 bases: TGTGCCAGCAGCAAGCGGGGGGGGGCAGATACGCAGTATTTT. Translation gives CASSKRGGADTQYF. This chain links TRBV28 with TRBJ2-3; 10 positions agree with TRBD2. V lost 6 bases, J lost 4 bases, and 4 bases stayed unmatched. The CDR3 sequence is 14 residues long. Germline-derived CDR1 and CDR2 are MDHEN and SYDVKM. Variable domain in full (rest from reference TRBV28 and TRBJ2-3): DVKVTQSSRYLVKRTGEKVFLECVQDMDHENMFWYRQDPGLGLRLIYFSYDVKMKEKGDIPEGYSVSREKKERFSLILESASTNQTSMYLCASSKRGGADTQYFGPGTRLTVL.

The chain couples TRBV28 to TRBJ2-7; 9 bases map to TRBD1. The CDR3 sequence is 15 residues long. Per germline, CDR1 MDHEN and CDR2 SYDVKM. V was pared by 4 bases and J by 5 bases, with 9 bases of the junction left unmatched. The CDR3 spells CASSYTGTGNHEQYF. The CDR3 DNA is TGTGCCAGCAGTTATACCGGGACAGGGAACCACGAGCAGTACTTC.

The chain carries TRBV6-6 and TRBJ1-1; 8 bases are shared with TRBD1. The germline V gene has CDR1 MNHNY and CDR2 SVGAGI (reference sequence). The CDR3 spans 15 residues. V shed 2 bases, J shed 2 bases, and the junction held 4 bases outside the gene matches. The DNA of the CDR3 is TGTGCCAGCAGTTACCCGGGACAGGCCAACACTGAAGCTTTCTTT. This sequence encodes CASSYPGQANTEAFF.